A selection of T cell receptor beta chains follows, all from one sample in a study of CD8+ T cells in alopecia areata. Measured with immunoSEQ multiplex PCR; TCRdb has only the in-frame clones, and not every one. The sample consists of 150,000 to 200,000 clones, about 65% of them appearing once. Sequences were derived from CD4+ T cells sorted from blood, sampled at roughly week 49, from a patient treated with tofacitinib. These receptors were collected from a human donor with alopecia areata. Each CDR3 is given without its conserved first and last residue.

TRBV27 | ASIGGSYEQY
TRBV7-8 | ASSLTSGGAEQF
TRBV15 | ATSRIGGLNSPLH
TRBV9 | ASSASFTGAGNTEAF
TRBV9 | ASSVGSGVQETQY
TRBV30 | AWIKATHRPYGYT
TRBV5-6 | ASSLGVTTNYGYT
TRBV10-3 | AISESKGQETQY
TRBV7-9 | ASSPGQITGELF
TRBV30 | AWNPNETGELF
TRBV4-3 | ASSQERGAAETQY
TRBV2 | AGRTAQSRPDTQY
TRBV30 | AWSMTGMGNQPQH
TRBV18 | ASSASLTRSGTDTQY
TRBV30 | AWSVGGSNEKLF
TRBV2 | ASSQPRRSYEQY
TRBV5-6 | ASSPGNAGASETQY
TRBV30 | AWRDSGQGPNYGYT
TRBV30 | AWSVHGAWVNTEAF
TRBV5-1 | ASKPGSRGETQY
TRBV7-2 | ASSLISGTPNTGELF
TRBV25-1 | ASSEPGVRSTEAF
TRBV7-2 | ASSLSPRETQY
TRBV7-2 | ASRPSGGTLTQY
TRBV29-1 | SVVLQGNQETQY
TRBV5-1 | ASSGGLAVPYEQY
TRBV29-1 | SVHTGTNTKNIQY
TRBV28 | ASRPTSGQGTLLNYGYT
TRBV30 | AWSPNRGSRQFQPQH
TRBV5-1 | ASSQTGSSPGNEQF
TRBV5-6 | ASSGGLAGDRYEQY
TRBV30 | AWSAVAAGEQF
TRBV30 | AWSVPGGGDKQY
TRBV29-1 | SVEGSGANVLT
TRBV6-5 | ASSFTGGPSGELF
TRBV11-2 | ASSPLGGETQY
TRBV29-1 | SVVAPGLAGGLGEQY
TRBV29-1 | SVSGQLNTEAF
TRBV15 | ATSRATEYTGELF
TRBV5-6 | ASSFERNGYT
TRBV27 | ASSFLGRKDGYT
TRBV6-5 | ASGNPSTDTQY
TRBV29-1 | SVTPGSSNTGELF
TRBV29-1 | SVVRQGANTEAF
TRBV30 | AWSRNTEAF
TRBV6-1 | ASSGTGSATQY
TRBV27 | ASSPRQGPFGYT
TRBV7-3 | ASSLQDQETQY
TRBV4-3 | ASSGQGGYGYT
TRBV5-1 | ASSLRLGTDTQY
TRBV5-1 | ASSEGTAMNTEAF
TRBV29-1 | SVGLRVNTEAF
TRBV4-2 | ASSQDHGVDGYT
TRBV7-6 | ASSLVEGADTQY
TRBV4-3 | ASSSLGQGYGYT